What follows are 25 T cell receptor beta chains derived from one specimen sequenced in a study of T cells in tuberculosis. Thawed, overnight-rested PBMC were stained with GMM-loaded CD1B tetramer, viability dye and anti-CD3, then sorted. C32 glucose monomycolate from Rhodococcus equi was loaded onto the CD1B tetramers. TCRdb keeps only in-frame clones here, not all; method: immunoSEQ multiplex PCR. Found here are tens of thousands of clones, roughly 93% of them singletons; the top ten hold less than 2.5%. The specimen was CD1b-GMM tetramer-negative cells sorted from PBMCs. Receptor source: an adult woman with latent tuberculosis.

The table lists this clone with a count of one. V usage is TRBV11-1 and J usage is TRBJ2-7; 9 bases match TRBD2. Germline CDR1 SGHAT, CDR2 FQDESV (reference sequence). V lost 5 bases and J lost 1; bases outside the gene matches: 3. This CDR3 spans 14 amino acids. The CDR3 is CASSLSGGSYEQYV. CDR3 in DNA: TGTGCCAGCAGCCTAAGCGGGGGGTCCTACGAGCAGTACGTC.

CDR3 region: CASSAGLAGPYEQYF. CDR3 nucleotides: TGTGCCAGCAGTGCTGGACTAGCGGGGCCCTACGAGCAGTACTTC. The chain couples TRBV2 to TRBJ2-7; 12 nucleotides align to TRBD2. Trimming at V came to 4 bases and at J to 2 bases, leaving 3 bases not matched to a gene. CDR1 and CDR2 from the germline V gene are SNHLY and FYNNEI. The length of the CDR3 is 15 residues.

This sequence joins TRBV5-1 and TRBJ1-4; D may be TRBD1 (5 bases). This CDR3 is built from 15 residues. CDR1 and CDR2 from the germline V gene are SGHRS and YFSETQ. Between the trimmed V and J ends, which lost 3 bases and 6 bases, there was a span of 15 bases. CDR3 region: CASSSAGSRDEKLFF. The DNA of the CDR3 is TGCGCCAGCAGCTCCGCAGGGTCTCGGGATGAAAAACTGTTTTTT.

The chain uses TRBV19 and TRBJ1-2; tentatively, D is TRBD1 (6 bases). The V end was cut by 5 bases, the J end by 1 base, with 11 bases between. The CDR3 consists of 14 residues. CDR1 and CDR2 from the germline V gene are LNHDA and SQIVND (reference sequence). CDR3 DNA: TGTGCCAGTAGTCCGGGAGGGGGTAACTATGGCTACACCTTC. Protein product: CASSPGGGNYGYTF.

The chain employs TRBV5-6 and TRBJ1-5; D remains ambiguous. V was trimmed by 2 bases and J by 0 bases, leaving 12 bases between them. Germline V gene data show CDR1 as SGHDT and CDR2 as YYEEEE. The CDR3 totals 16 residues. The CDR3 loop reads CASSFGGYYSNQPQHF. The CDR3 DNA sequence: TGTGCCAGCAGCTTCGGCGGATATTATAGCAATCAGCCCCAGCATTTT.

This chain connects TRBV4-1 to TRBJ1-4; no clear D. Between the trimmed V and J ends, which lost 1 base and 4 bases, there was a span of 10 bases. Germline values: CDR1 MGHRA, CDR2 YSYEKL. This CDR3 has 15 amino acids. CDR3 sequence (DNA): TGCGCCAGCAGCCAAGGGGGAGCCCTTAATGAAAAACTGTTTTTT. Its translation is CASSQGGALNEKLFF.

The chain is built from TRBV15 and TRBJ1-4, with TRBD1 identical over 11 bases. This CDR3 contains 16 residues. Germline CDR1 reads LNHNV; CDR2 reads YYDKDF (reference sequence). V lost 4 bases and J lost 7; bases outside the gene matches: 8. CDR3 sequence: CATSIEVGTGGEKLFF. The CDR3 bases are TGTGCCACCAGCATAGAAGTAGGGACAGGGGGTGAAAAACTGTTTTTT.

The V call is TRBV15, the J call TRBJ1-2; 7 nucleotides line up with TRBD1. The CDR3 is 15 amino acids. The V and J ends lost 0 bases and 6 bases, in that order; junction bases with no gene match: 7. Germline-derived CDR1 and CDR2 are LNHNV and YYDKDF (reference sequence). The CDR3 DNA sequence: TGTGCCACCAGCAGAGATGCTAGGGGGCTTAATGGCTACACCTTC. It is translated as CATSRDARGLNGYTF.

V is TRBV27 and J is TRBJ2-2; 8 bases are a match to TRBD2. CDR1 is MNHEY and CDR2 is SMNVEV in the germline V gene (reference sequence). This CDR3 has 14 residues. Unmatched junction bases numbered 4, after V lost 4 bases and J lost 6 bases. The CDR3 here is CASSWGLVAGELFF. The CDR3 bases are TGTGCCAGCAGTTGGGGACTAGTCGCCGGGGAGCTGTTTTTT.

The chain couples TRBV5-4 to TRBJ1-1; possible D gene TRBD1, 6 bases. The CDR3 runs to 14 residues. Germline CDR1 SGHNT, CDR2 YYREEE (reference sequence). V lost 4 bases and J lost 4, with 14 bases in between. The CDR3 DNA reads TGTGCCAGCAGCCTGGGGTCAGGGGCCACTGAAGCTTTCTTT. Translating it yields CASSLGSGATEAFF.

This chain joins TRBV7-2 and TRBJ2-7, with 9 positions matching TRBD2. The CDR3 sequence is 15 residues long. Germline V gene sequence: CDR1 SGHTA, CDR2 FQGNSA. The V gene end was trimmed by 1 base and the J gene end by 3 bases; junction bases not matched to a gene: 4. The CDR3: CASSLGAAGGYEQYF. CDR3 in DNA: TGTGCCAGCAGCTTAGGGGCAGCGGGGGGCTACGAGCAGTACTTC.

This clone appeared a single time. The chain carries TRBV5-1 and TRBJ2-1, with D tentatively TRBD2 (5 bases). The CDR3 totals 14 residues. Germline-derived CDR1 and CDR2 are SGHRS and YFSETQ. Trimming left V 0 bases short and J 7 bases short, with 11 bases between. Written as DNA, the CDR3 is TGCGCCAGCAGCTTGGTTTCTCGGGGAAATGAGCAGTTCTTC. Protein product: CASSLVSRGNEQFF.

The genes are TRBV15 and TRBJ1-5; 9 nucleotides align to TRBD1. The trim removed 8 bases at V and 4 bases at J, leaving 9 bases unmatched. CDR1 and CDR2 (germline): LNHNV, YYDKDF (reference sequence). The CDR3 length is 15 residues. For the CDR3, the DNA is TGTGCCACCGTAGACAGGGGGATGGGGAATCAGCCCCAGCATTTT. Its translation: CATVDRGMGNQPQHF.

V gene TRBV5-4 combines with J gene TRBJ1-3; no clear D. The germline V gene has CDR1 SGHNT and CDR2 YYREEE (reference sequence). CDR3 length: 14 residues. V was pared by 1 base and J by 6 bases, with 11 bases between. The CDR3 DNA reads TGTGCCAGCAGCTTGATCGGGGTACAAAACACCATATATTTT. Translated: CASSLIGVQNTIYF.

This clone has more than one count but fewer than ten. V usage is TRBV2 and J usage is TRBJ2-7; D perhaps matches TRBD2 (7 bases). The germline gives CDR1 SNHLY, CDR2 FYNNEI. V was pared by 8 bases and J by 6 bases, with 11 bases between. The CDR3 extends over 11 amino acids. The CDR3 sequence is CASRGALEQYF. CDR3 nucleotides: TGTGCCAGCCGGGGGGCGCTCGAGCAGTACTTC.

This clone was observed a single time. The V and J genes are TRBV5-1 and TRBJ2-7; 9 positions match TRBD1. CDR1 is SGHRS, CDR2 YFSETQ, per germline. Unmatched junction bases numbered 10, after V lost 4 bases and J lost 5 bases. The CDR3 has 15 amino acids. The CDR3 is CASSRLDRGKDEQYF. For the CDR3, the DNA is TGCGCCAGCAGCAGGCTGGACAGGGGAAAGGACGAGCAGTACTTC.

The V and J genes are TRBV5-6 and TRBJ2-7; D not resolved. With 6 bases removed from V and 3 bases from J, the gap between germline ends came to 13 bases. Per germline, CDR1 SGHDT and CDR2 YYEEEE. The CDR3 consists of 13 residues. The CDR3 bases are TGTGCCAGCAAATTTCGCGGAAACTACGAGCAGTACGTC. Its protein product is CASKFRGNYEQYV.

J is TRBJ1-1 and V is TRBV19, with D uncertain. This CDR3 spans 13 amino acids. Germline V gene sequence: CDR1 LNHDA, CDR2 SQIVND (reference sequence). Trimming took 3 bases from V and 8 from J, leaving 13 bases between them. In DNA, the CDR3 is TGTGCCAGTAGTATTGAGTCCGGGGAAGAAGCTTTCTTT. Translation gives CASSIESGEEAFF. The whole variable domain, remainder taken from reference TRBV19 and TRBJ1-1, is DGGITQSPKYLFRKEGQNVTLSCEQNLNHDAMYWYRQDPGQGLRLIYYSQIVNDFQKGDIAEGYSVSREKKESFPLTVTSAQKNPTAFYLCASSIESGEEAFFGQGTRLTVV.

The V call is TRBV29-1, the J call TRBJ2-1; 9 bases agree with TRBD1. Germline assignment: CDR1 SQVTM and CDR2 ANQGSEA. CDR3 size: 13 residues. With 7 bases clipped from V and 7 bases from J, the junction kept 8 bases outside the gene matches. The CDR3 loop is CSGDGQGRNEQFF. The CDR3 DNA sequence: TGCAGCGGAGACGGACAGGGGAGGAATGAGCAGTTCTTC.

This chain joins TRBV7-8 and TRBJ2-1; TRBD1 is a possible D gene (6 bases). Per germline, CDR1 SGHVS and CDR2 FQNEAQ. The V gene lost 4 bases and the J gene lost 6 bases, with 16 bases spanning the gap. The CDR3 runs 15 residues. The CDR3 DNA sequence: TGTGCCAGCAGCTACCCAGGGGATTCAGGCAATGAGCAGTTCTTC. It yields the protein CASSYPGDSGNEQFF.

This sequence joins TRBV15 and TRBJ2-2, with 7 bases aligning to TRBD2. In germline, CDR1 is LNHNV, CDR2 YYDKDF (reference sequence). This CDR3 region has 15 residues. J lost 6 bases, V lost 0 bases, and 4 bases had no gene match. CDR3 sequence: CATSREIGGSGELFF. As DNA, the CDR3 is TGTGCCACCAGCAGAGAAATCGGGGGGTCCGGGGAGCTGTTTTTT. Complete variable domain (other parts from reference TRBV15 and TRBJ2-2): DAMVIQNPRYQVTQFGKPVTLSCSQTLNHNVMYWYQQKSSQAPKLLFHYYDKDFNNEADTPDNFQSRRPNTSFCFLDIRSPGLGDTAMYLCATSREIGGSGELFFGEGSRLTVL.

This chain uses TRBV6-5 with TRBJ2-5; the match to TRBD1 covers 8 bases. Germline V lookup: CDR1 MNHEY, CDR2 SVGAGI. Trimming cost V 0 bases and J 6 bases; bases outside gene matches: 6. The CDR3 covers 15 residues. The CDR3 nucleotides are TGTGCCAGCAGTTACTCGGACGGACAGGGAAAGACCCAGTACTTC. Protein sequence: CASSYSDGQGKTQYF.

The V and J genes are TRBV4-2 and TRBJ2-3; a weak D match, TRBD2 (5 bases). V dropped 1 base and J dropped 5 bases, with 13 bases sitting between them. This CDR3 region has 15 residues. Germline CDR1 is LGHNA and CDR2 is YNFKEQ. The CDR3 spells CASSQAREGGDTQYF. The CDR3 DNA is TGTGCCAGCAGCCAAGCCCGCGAGGGTGGAGATACGCAGTATTTT.

This chain joins TRBV30 and TRBJ1-3; maybe TRBD1 (6 bases). Trimming cost V 3 bases and J 1 base, with 10 bases left between them. The CDR3 runs to 14 residues. Germline V gives CDR1 GTSNPN, CDR2 SVGIG (reference sequence). The CDR3 DNA reads TGTGCCTGGAGCCCAGGGGCTTCTGGAAACACCATATATTTT. This encodes CAWSPGASGNTIYF.

V is TRBV4-2 and J is TRBJ2-3; 13 bases align to TRBD2. This CDR3 spans 19 amino acids. The junction had 10 bases not matched to a gene; V was cut back by 4 bases and J by 0 bases. Looked up from germline, CDR1 is LGHNA and CDR2 is YNFKEQ. CDR3 bases: TGTGCCAGCAGCCGCCCCACTAGCGGGGGGGTACGGAGCACAGATACGCAGTATTTT. It is translated as CASSRPTSGGVRSTDTQYF.